The rows below give T cell receptor beta chains drawn from one sample of a study of CD8 T cells in ankylosing spondylitis. MiXCR was run by TCRdb on the 5' RACE reads, yielding one entry per CDR3 protein. The table includes 100,000 or so distinct CDR3 sequences, about 9% detected once. Sequencing used blood, either unsorted or a sorted T cell fraction (not recorded which). The receptor set was obtained from a male donor with ankylosing spondylitis. The CDR3 runs from the conserved cysteine through the conserved F or W. Fields, in order: D gene, V gene, J gene, clone size, CDR3 DNA, CDR3 protein. The D gene is left open where the match is weak. A row's size may be missing; if present it is once, few, many or a size class.

TRBD2	TRBV7-9	TRBJ2-3	many	TGTGCCAGCAGCCCGCCAGCGGGAGGTAGCACAGATACGCAGTATTTT	CASSPPAGGSTDTQYF
NA	TRBV12-3/TRBV12-4	TRBJ2-7	many	TGTGCCAGCAGCCTCTCTGTCGCCTACGAGCAGTACTTC	CASSLSVAYEQYF
NA	TRBV7-9	TRBJ1-2	many	TGTGCCAGCAGCTTAACGGAAGCTAACTATGGCTACACCTTC	CASSLTEANYGYTF
TRBD1	TRBV28	TRBJ2-5	few	TGTGCCAGTGACAACCCCCGACAGGGGGCAAGGGAGACCCAGTACTTC	CASDNPRQGARETQYF
NA	TRBV12-5	TRBJ1-1	NA	TGTGCTAGTGGTTTGGGACCCGACAGTGAAGCTTTCTTT	CASGLGPDSEAFF
NA	TRBV29-1	TRBJ2-1	many	TGCAGCGTTGATCTAGCGTGGAATGAGCAGTTCTTC	CSVDLAWNEQFF
NA	TRBV7-8	TRBJ2-1	NA	TGTGCCAGCAGCCCCCTTGGGCCGTACAATGAGCAGTTCTTC	CASSPLGPYNEQFF
TRBD2	TRBV15	TRBJ2-1	many	TGTGCCACCAGCAGAGAATCGGCCCCTACTAGCGACAATGAGCAGTTCTTC	CATSRESAPTSDNEQFF
NA	TRBV29-1	TRBJ2-3	many	TGCAGCGTGAAGGGCACAGATACGCAGTATTTT	CSVKGTDTQYF
TRBD2	TRBV11-2	TRBJ2-1	NA	TGTGCCAGCAGCGCCCGGGGGGACCCCAATGAGCAGTTCTTC	CASSARGDPNEQFF
NA	TRBV5-1	TRBJ1-3	NA	TGCGCCAGCAGCTTGGATTGGCAGGGTAGCTCTGGAAACACCATATATTTT	CASSLDWQGSSGNTIYF
NA	TRBV7-9	TRBJ2-7	few	TGTGCCAGCAGCCCACTAGCCTACGAGCAGTACTTC	CASSPLAYEQYF